This entry concerns a single T cell receptor beta chain. Antigen specificity is unknown. The data belong to a study of Graves' ophthalmopathy and Graves' hyperthyroidism. Study-wide results and caveats: Discriminating ophthalmopathy from stable hyperthyroidism, a 13-signature model attained a sensitivity of approximately 90% and a specificity of around 77%.

Scientists amplified the TCR beta CDR3 regions from RNA transcripts. First-round RT-PCR employed HTBI primers, with a second-round multiplex PCR after it. One entry per CDR3 protein, called by TCRdb with MiXCR from the multiplex PCR reads. Of 300,000 to 400,000 distinct CDR3 sequences listed, 15% to 20% were seen once; the top ten hold roughly 2.3%. The CDR3 has 14 amino acids. V dropped 0 bases and J dropped 4 bases, with 10 bases sitting between them. Germline CDR1 and CDR2: MDHEN and SYDVKM. Material for sequencing was peripheral blood. The V gene is TRBV28, the J gene TRBJ2-7; no reliable D call. The source of this sequence is an adult woman with stable Graves' hyperthyroidism. The CDR3 nucleotides read TGTGCCAGCAGTTTATGGCTAACGGCATACGAGCAGTACTTC. It codes for CASSLWLTAYEQYF.